This TCR beta chain is from a study of response to subunit inactivated influenza vaccine. TCRdb reanalysed the RT-PCR reads using MiXCR and keeps one entry per CDR3 protein. The table lists 250,000 to 350,000 distinct CDR3 sequences, about 20% of them singletons. This receptor was taken from a man between 50 and 75 years old who received an inactivated influenza vaccine. The sample here was PBMCs from blood, taken less than 22 months after vaccination.

DNA of the CDR3: TGCGCCAGCAGCCAAAAAGGGCTCGGGGGGCGTTTTGAAAAACTGTTTTTT. Translation: CASSQKGLGGRFEKLFF. The J gene is TRBJ1-4, the V gene TRBV4-3; D might be TRBD1 (6 bases). Germline V gene data show CDR1 as LGHNA and CDR2 as YSLEER. Trimming left V 2 bases short and J 7 bases short, with 20 bases between. The CDR3 totals 17 residues.